This T cell receptor beta chain is drawn from a study of blood T cells in healthy people across ages. Donors were systemically healthy Caucasian individuals from Russia aged roughly 6 to 100 years. A second PCR, run for roughly 7 to 12 cycles, used a sample-barcoded 5' primer plus a J-beta primer mix. MiXCR, applied by TCRdb to the 5' RACE reads, yields one record per CDR3 protein. The sample records about 1.7 million distinct CDR3 sequences, roughly 27% being singletons. Germline V CDR1 and CDR2: ENHRY, SYGVKD. V lost 3 bases and J lost 0, with 11 bases in between. This CDR3 comprises 15 residues. The sequence was collected from a woman between 25 and 40 years old in good health. Source material: blood. The gene calls are TRBV10-3 and TRBJ1-2, with D possibly TRBD1 on 5 matching bases. The CDR3 DNA follows: TGTGCCATCAGTGACCGGGACCGAACTAACTATGGCTACACCTTC. Translated, it gives CAISDRDRTNYGYTF.